A selection of T cell receptor beta chains follows, all from one sample in a study of shared clonotypes between healthy human individuals. The assay was immunoSEQ multiplex PCR, and TCRdb's table has in-frame clones only and misses some. The repertoire holds 950,000 to 1,100,000 clones, with approximately 70% as singletons. Input material: memory CD4+ T cells sorted from blood. The receptors originated from a man in his late teens or twenties in good health. Both conserved end residues are part of each CDR3. A D gene is named only where the DNA matches it firmly. Some rows have no size entry. The others give once, few or many, or a class for an expanded clone.

size | D | J | V | length | DNA | CDR3
. | . | TRBJ1-5 | TRBV29-1 | 14 | TGCAGCGTTGCCCAGGGAGGTCAGGGTCAGCCCCAGCATTTT | CSVAQGGQGQPQHF
. | TRBD2 | TRBJ2-1 | TRBV2 | 15 | TGTGCCAGCGGCGGGACTAGCGGGAACTACAATGAGCAGTTCTTC | CASGGTSGNYNEQFF
few | . | TRBJ2-6 | TRBV27 | 17 | TGTGCCAGCCAAAAATTCGGGAGTCTCTCTGGGGCCAACGTCCTGACTTTC | CASQKFGSLSGANVLTF
. | TRBD1 | TRBJ1-3 | TRBV7-7 | 17 | TGTGCTAGCAGCTTGGAGGGGGGGACAGGGCCTGGAAACACCATATATTTT | CASSLEGGTGPGNTIYF
. | . | TRBJ2-5 | TRBV4-1 | 16 | TGCGCCAGCAGCCAACAACTTGGGGGAGGCAAGGAGACCCAGTACTTC | CASSQQLGGGKETQYF
. | . | TRBJ1-2 | TRBV5-1 | 13 | TGCGCCAGCAGCTCTTCAGGGGACGTTGGCTACACCTTC | CASSSSGDVGYTF
. | . | TRBJ2-2 | TRBV5-1 | 13 | TGCGCCAGCAGAGACTCAGGGACCGGGGAGCTGTTTTTT | CASRDSGTGELFF
once | . | TRBJ2-2 | TRBV11-1 | 14 | TGTGCCAGCAATTCGGCCTCGGGCACCGGGGAGCTGTTTTTT | CASNSASGTGELFF
once | . | TRBJ1-2 | TRBV4-2 | 15 | TGTGCCAGCAGCGACCCGGGACGGTCCAACTATGGCTACACCTTC | CASSDPGRSNYGYTF
many | . | TRBJ1-6 | TRBV7-2 | 16 | TGTGCCAGCAGCCCTGAATGGGGGGCCTATAATTCACCCCTCCACTTT | CASSPEWGAYNSPLHF
. | TRBD1 | TRBJ2-7 | TRBV6-4 | 15 | TGTGCCAGCAGGAGGGACAGTTGTATGTTCTACGAGCAGTACTTC | CASRRDSCMFYEQYF
. | TRBD2 | TRBJ2-7 | TRBV2 | 12 | TGTGCCAGCTCTAGACTAGCGGGCGAGCAGTACTTC | CASSRLAGEQYF
. | TRBD1 | TRBJ1-1 | TRBV7-2 | 15 | TGTGCCAGCAGCTCTAGGACAGGGACAAGGACTGAAGCTTTCTTT | CASSSRTGTRTEAFF
. | . | TRBJ2-3 | TRBV7-2 | 15 | TGTGCCAGCAGCTTATCACCTCTGGACACAGATACGCAGTATTTT | CASSLSPLDTDTQYF
. | TRBD1 | TRBJ2-7 | TRBV5-1 | 15 | TGCGCCAGCAGCTTGATGGGACAGGGACCCTACGAGCAGTACTTC | CASSLMGQGPYEQYF
. | . | TRBJ1-2 | TRBV5-4 | 14 | TGTGCCAGCAGCCCGGGGGCGCGGAACTATGGCTACACCTTC | CASSPGARNYGYTF
few | TRBD1 | TRBJ1-2 | TRBV5-1 | 14 | TGCGCCAGCAGCCCCCGGACAGGGGGATATGGCTACACCTTC | CASSPRTGGYGYTF
few | . | TRBJ1-4 | TRBV5-1 | 15 | TGCGCCAGCAGCTCGAGGGTGGGAACTAATGAAAAACTGTTTTTT | CASSSRVGTNEKLFF
. | TRBD1 | TRBJ1-2 | TRBV29-1 | 12 | TGCAGCGTTAAGGACAGGGGGAGTGGCTACACCTTC | CSVKDRGSGYTF
. | TRBD1 | TRBJ2-7 | TRBV6-6 | 14 | TGTGCCAGCAGTTACCAGGGGGCAGCGGTCGAGCAGTACTTC | CASSYQGAAVEQYF
few | . | TRBJ2-7 | TRBV5-1 | 10 | TGCGCCGGGTTCACGGCCGAGCAGTACTTC | CAGFTAEQYF
. | . | TRBJ2-1 | TRBV6-4 | 16 | TGTGCCAGCAGTGCAACCGCTTTTAGCTCCTACAATGAGCAGTTCTTC | CASSATAFSSYNEQFF
few | . | TRBJ2-5 | TRBV7-7 | 14 | TGTGCTAGCAGCTTAGCGGTCGGTGGAGAGACCCAGTACTTC | CASSLAVGGETQYF
. | TRBD2 | TRBJ2-7 | TRBV7-2 | 16 | TGTGCCAGCAGCTTGGGGACTAGCGGGAGTGGCTACGAGCAGTACTTC | CASSLGTSGSGYEQYF
many | . | TRBJ2-1 | TRBV5-1 | 12 | TGCGCCAGCAGCGTACATGAGGGTGAGCAGTTCTTC | CASSVHEGEQFF
. | TRBD1 | TRBJ1-1 | TRBV6-1 | 15 | TGTGCCAGCAGCACGGGGGGGACAGGGGGCACTGAAGCTTTCTTT | CASSTGGTGGTEAFF
. | . | TRBJ1-1 | TRBV7-2 | 15 | TGTGCCAGCAGCTTAGGGAGGGGAGGTGTGACTGAAGCTTTCTTT | CASSLGRGGVTEAFF
. | . | TRBJ2-7 | TRBV10-1 | 16 | TGCGCCAGCAGTCTGCCAGGGTTCCCCAGCTCCTACGAGCAGTACTTC | CASSLPGFPSSYEQYF
few | . | TRBJ2-1 | TRBV6-5 | 15 | TGTGCCAGCAGTTACGGGCCAGGTGATTACAATGAGCAGTTCTTC | CASSYGPGDYNEQFF
. | . | TRBJ2-1 | TRBV19 | 13 | TGTGCCAGTAGTACGGCCAGGGACCATGAGCAGTTCTTC | CASSTARDHEQFF